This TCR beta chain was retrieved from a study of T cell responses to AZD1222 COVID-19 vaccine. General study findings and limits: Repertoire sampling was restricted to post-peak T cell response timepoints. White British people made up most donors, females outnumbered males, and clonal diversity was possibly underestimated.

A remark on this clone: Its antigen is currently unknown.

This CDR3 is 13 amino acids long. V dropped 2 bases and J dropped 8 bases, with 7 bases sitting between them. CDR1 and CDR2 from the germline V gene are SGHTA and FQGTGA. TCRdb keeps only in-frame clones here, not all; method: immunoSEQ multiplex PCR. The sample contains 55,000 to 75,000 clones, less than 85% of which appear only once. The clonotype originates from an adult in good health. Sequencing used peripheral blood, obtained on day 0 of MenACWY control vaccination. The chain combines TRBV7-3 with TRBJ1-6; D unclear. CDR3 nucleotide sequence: TGTGCCAGCAGCTTAGACCCTGATTCACCCCTCCACTTT. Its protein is CASSLDPDSPLHF.